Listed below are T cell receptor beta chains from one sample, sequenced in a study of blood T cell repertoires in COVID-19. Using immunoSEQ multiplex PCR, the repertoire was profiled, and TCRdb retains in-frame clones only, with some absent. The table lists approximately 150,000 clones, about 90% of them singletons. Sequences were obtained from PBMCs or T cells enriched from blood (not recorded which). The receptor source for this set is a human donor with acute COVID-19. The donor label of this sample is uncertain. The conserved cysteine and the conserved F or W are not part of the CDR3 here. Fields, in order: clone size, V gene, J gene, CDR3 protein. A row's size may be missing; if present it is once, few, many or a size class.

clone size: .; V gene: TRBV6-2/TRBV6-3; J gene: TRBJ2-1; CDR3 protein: ASSPGLTLNEQF
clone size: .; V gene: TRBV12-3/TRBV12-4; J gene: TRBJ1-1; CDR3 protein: ASRTGEKEAF
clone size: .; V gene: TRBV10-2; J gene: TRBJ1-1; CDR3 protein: ASSLSRTGINTEAF
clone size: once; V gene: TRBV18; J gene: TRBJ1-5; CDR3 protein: ASSLDRSNQPQH
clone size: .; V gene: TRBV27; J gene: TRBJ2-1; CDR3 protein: ASRWAGRDNEQF
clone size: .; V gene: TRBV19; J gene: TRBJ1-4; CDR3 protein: ASREGFEKLF
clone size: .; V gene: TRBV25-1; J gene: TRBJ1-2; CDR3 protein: ASGKEGTGGNYGYT
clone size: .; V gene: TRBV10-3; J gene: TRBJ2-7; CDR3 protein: AISESGQGREQY
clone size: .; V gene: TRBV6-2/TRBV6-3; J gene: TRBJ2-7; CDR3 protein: ASSYGALGGEQY
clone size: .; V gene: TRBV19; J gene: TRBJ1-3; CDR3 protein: ASGRAGSGNTIY
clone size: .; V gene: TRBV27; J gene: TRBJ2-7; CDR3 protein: ASSPTGTGFYEQY
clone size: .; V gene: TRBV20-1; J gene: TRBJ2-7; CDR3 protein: SASGLRSYEQY
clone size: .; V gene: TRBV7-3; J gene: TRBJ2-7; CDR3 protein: ASSLGDNYEQY
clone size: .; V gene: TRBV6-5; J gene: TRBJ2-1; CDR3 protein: ASGGNNEQF
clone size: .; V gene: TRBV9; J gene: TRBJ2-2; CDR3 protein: ASSGRQDLIGELF
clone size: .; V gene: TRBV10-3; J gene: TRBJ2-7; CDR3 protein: AISESKGGGRLSSYEQY
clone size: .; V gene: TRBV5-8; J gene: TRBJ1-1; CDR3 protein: ASSFQGVA
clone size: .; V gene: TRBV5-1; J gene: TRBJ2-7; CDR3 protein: ASSLFRGSYEQY
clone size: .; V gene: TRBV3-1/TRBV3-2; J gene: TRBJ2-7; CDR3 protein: ASSQDPSGAYEQY
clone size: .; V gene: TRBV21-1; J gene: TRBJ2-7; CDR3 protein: ASSTPRGESSYEQY
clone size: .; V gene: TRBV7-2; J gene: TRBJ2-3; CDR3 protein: ASSLGGDRPGGTDTQY
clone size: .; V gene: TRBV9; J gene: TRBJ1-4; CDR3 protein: ASSVVGGGGEKLF
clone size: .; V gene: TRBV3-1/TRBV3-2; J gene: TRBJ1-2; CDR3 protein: ASSPRDSRYGYT
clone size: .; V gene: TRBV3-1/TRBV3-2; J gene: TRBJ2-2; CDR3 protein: ASSRFRGQGTGELF
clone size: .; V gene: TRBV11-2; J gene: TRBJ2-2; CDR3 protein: ASSRGQGASGTGELF
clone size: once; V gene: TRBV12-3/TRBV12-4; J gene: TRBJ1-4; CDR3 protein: ASSLPGDEKLF
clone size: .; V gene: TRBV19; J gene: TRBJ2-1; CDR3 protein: ASSIGPQGPYNEQF
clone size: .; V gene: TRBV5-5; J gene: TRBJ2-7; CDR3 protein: ASSLYQGGLFDEQY
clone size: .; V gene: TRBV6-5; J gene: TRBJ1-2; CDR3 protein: ASSYSFQGIGGYT
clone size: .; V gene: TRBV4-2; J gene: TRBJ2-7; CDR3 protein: ASSQESGQGYEQY
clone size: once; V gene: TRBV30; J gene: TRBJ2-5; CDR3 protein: AWSHGLAGRRETQY
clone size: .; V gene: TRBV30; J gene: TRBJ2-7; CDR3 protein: AWSGSGVYEQY
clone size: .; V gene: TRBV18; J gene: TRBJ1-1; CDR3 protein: ASSPFQGTNTEAF
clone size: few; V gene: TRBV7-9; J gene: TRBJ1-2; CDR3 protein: ASSAGQNYGYT
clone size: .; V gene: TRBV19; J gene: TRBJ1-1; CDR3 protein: ASSSSGTINEAF
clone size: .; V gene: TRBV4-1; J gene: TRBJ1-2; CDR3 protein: ASSQDNRGSNYGYT
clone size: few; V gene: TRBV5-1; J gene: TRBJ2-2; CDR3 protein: ASSLQGENLGELF
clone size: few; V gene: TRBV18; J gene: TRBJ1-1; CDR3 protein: ASSPLEGSRNTEAF
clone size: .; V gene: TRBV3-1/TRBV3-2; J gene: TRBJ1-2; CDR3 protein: ASSHSGWDTGTGGANYGYT
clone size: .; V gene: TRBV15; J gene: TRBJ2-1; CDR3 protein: ATSRVSQGEQF
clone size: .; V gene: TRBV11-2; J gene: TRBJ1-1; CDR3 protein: ASSTRGGTATEAF
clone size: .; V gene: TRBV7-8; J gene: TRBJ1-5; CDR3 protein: ASSRDGLNQPQH
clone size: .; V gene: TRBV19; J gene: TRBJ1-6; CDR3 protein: ASSIEDRGAYNSPLH
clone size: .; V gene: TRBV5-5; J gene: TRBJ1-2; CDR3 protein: ASSFTRDRGYGYT
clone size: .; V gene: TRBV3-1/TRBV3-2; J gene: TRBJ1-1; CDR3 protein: ASRATGGTEAF
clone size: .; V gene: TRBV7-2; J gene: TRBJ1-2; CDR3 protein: ASSSGGASSYGYT
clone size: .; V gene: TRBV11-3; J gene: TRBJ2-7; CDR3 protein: ASGTGTGANEQY
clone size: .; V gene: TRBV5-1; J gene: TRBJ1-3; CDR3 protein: ASSLAGGFSGNTIY
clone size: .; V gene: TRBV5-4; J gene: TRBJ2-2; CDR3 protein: ASSSGLAGSNTGELF
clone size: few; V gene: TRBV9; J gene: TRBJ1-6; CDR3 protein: ASSVQAGKPLH
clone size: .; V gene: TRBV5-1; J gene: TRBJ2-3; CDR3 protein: ASSFSGSDTQY
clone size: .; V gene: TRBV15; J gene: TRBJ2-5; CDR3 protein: ATSRDRTLGETQY
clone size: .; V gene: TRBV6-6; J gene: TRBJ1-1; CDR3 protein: ASSRGQGAIGTEAF
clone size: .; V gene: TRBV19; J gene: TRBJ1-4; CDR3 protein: ASSRNRGPDEKLF
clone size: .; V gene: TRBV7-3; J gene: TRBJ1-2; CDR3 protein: ASSRRGGTAFNYGYT